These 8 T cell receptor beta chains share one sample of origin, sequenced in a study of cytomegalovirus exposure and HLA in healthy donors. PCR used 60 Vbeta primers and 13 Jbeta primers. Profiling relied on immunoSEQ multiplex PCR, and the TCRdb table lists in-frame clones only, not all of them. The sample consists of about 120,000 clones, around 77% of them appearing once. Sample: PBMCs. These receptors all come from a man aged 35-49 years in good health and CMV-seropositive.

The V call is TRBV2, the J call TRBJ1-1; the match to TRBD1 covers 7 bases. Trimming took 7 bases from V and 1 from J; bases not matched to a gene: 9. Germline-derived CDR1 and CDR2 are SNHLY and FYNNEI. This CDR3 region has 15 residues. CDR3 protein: CASTGAGGKNTEAFF. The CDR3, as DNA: TGTGCCAGCACGGGTGCAGGGGGGAAGAACACTGAAGCTTTCTTT.

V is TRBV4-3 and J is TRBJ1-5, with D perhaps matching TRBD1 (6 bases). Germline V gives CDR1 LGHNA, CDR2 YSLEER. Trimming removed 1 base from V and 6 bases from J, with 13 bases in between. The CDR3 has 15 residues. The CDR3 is CASSQGYRGGQPQHF. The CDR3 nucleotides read TGCGCCAGCAGCCAAGGGTATCGAGGGGGTCAGCCCCAGCATTTT.

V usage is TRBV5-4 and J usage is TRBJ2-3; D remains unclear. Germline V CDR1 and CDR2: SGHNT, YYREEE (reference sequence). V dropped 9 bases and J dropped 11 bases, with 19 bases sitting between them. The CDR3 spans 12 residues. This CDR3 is CATLTENTKQYF. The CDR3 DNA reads TGTGCCACGTTGACGGAGAACACAAAGCAGTATTTT.

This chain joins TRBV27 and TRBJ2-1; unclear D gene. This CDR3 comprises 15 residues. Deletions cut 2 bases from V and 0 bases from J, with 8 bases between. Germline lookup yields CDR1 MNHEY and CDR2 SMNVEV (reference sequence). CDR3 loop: CASSLGTSSYNEQFF. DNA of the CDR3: TGTGCCAGCAGTTTAGGCACCAGCTCCTACAATGAGCAGTTCTTC.

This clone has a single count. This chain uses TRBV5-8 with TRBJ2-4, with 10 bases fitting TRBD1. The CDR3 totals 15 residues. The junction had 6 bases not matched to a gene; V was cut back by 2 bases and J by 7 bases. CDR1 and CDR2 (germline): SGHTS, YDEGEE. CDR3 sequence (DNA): TGTGCCAGCAGCTTTACCGGGACAGGGGTGAACATTCAGTACTTC. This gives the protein CASSFTGTGVNIQYF.

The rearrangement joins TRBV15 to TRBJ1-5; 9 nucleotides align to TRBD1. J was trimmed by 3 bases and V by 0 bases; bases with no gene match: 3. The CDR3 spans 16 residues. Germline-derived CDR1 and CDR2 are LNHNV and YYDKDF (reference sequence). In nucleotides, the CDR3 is TGTGCCACCAGCAGAGAGGGGACAGGGTACAATCAGCCCCAGCATTTT. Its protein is CATSREGTGYNQPQHF.

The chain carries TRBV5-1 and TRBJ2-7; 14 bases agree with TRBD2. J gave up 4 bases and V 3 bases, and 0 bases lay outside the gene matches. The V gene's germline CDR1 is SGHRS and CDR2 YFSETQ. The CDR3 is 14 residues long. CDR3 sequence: CASSWTSGGYEQYF. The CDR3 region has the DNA TGCGCCAGCAGCTGGACTAGCGGGGGGTACGAGCAGTACTTC.

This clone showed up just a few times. DNA of the CDR3: TGTGCCTGGAGTGGGGGGACAGCGACTTTCGAGCAGTACTTC. Protein sequence: CAWSGGTATFEQYF. The genes are TRBV30 and TRBJ2-7, with TRBD1 identical over 7 bases. Trimming cost V 1 base and J 6 bases; bases outside gene matches: 9. The CDR3 sequence is 14 residues long. Germline CDR1 and CDR2: GTSNPN and SVGIG (reference sequence).